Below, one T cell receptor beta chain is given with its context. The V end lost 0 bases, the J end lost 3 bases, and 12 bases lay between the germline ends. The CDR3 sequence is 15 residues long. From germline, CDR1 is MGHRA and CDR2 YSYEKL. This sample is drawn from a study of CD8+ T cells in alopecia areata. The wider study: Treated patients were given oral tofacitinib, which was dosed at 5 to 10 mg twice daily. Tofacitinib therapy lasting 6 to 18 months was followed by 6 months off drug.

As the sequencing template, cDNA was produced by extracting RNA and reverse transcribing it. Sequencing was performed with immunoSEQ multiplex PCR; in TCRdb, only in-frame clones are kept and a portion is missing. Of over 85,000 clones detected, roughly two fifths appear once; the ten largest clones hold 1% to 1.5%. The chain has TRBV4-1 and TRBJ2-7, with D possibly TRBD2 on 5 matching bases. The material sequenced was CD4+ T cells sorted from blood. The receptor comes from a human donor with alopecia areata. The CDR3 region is CASSQDPGSRYEQYF. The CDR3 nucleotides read TGCGCCAGCAGCCAAGATCCGGGGAGTCGCTACGAGCAGTACTTC.